Listed below are T cell receptor beta chains from one sample, sequenced in a study of CD8 T cells in Susac syndrome. TCRdb passed the immunoSEQ multiplex PCR reads through MiXCR, listing each CDR3 protein once. Of fewer than 350,000 distinct CDR3 sequences in the sample, 89% were seen once. Specimen: CD8+ T cells from PBMCs. These receptors were collected from a human donor with multiple sclerosis. Both conserved end residues are part of each CDR3. Each record gives: D gene, J gene, clone size, V gene, CDR3 protein, CDR3 DNA. The D gene is left open where the match is weak. For some rows the clone size is stated as once, few or many, or as a class when expanded; others skip it.

NA,TRBJ2-5,NA,TRBV28,CASSLRGPGMTQYF,TGTGCCAGCAGTTTAAGGGGCCCGGGAATGACCCAGTATTTC
NA,TRBJ2-1,NA,TRBV29-1,CSASPGTVYNEQFF,TGCAGCGCATCCCCCGGGACTGTATACAATGAGCAGTTCTTC
TRBD2,TRBJ2-1,NA,TRBV19,CASSPPAGGPYNEQFF,TGTGCCAGTAGTCCCCCGGCGGGAGGACCCTACAATGAGCAGTTCTTC
NA,TRBJ1-5,NA,TRBV6-6,CASSLGGGNQPQHF,TGTGCCAGTAGTTTGGGCGGGGGCAATCAGCCCCAGCATTTT
TRBD1,TRBJ2-5,NA,TRBV12-3/TRBV12-4,CASSLDHGDRLKETQYF,TGTGCCAGCAGCCTCGATCATGGGGACAGACTAAAAGAGACCCAGTACTTC
TRBD1,TRBJ1-4,NA,TRBV7-8,CASWGDRDLTNEKLFF,TGTGCCAGCTGGGGAGACAGGGATTTGACTAATGAAAAACTGTTTTTT
NA,TRBJ1-5,NA,TRBV6-1,CASSEVQPQHF,TGTGCCAGCAGTGAAGTTCAGCCCCAGCATTTT
NA,TRBJ2-5,few,TRBV5-1,CASSIHRWPQETQYF,TGCGCCAGCAGCATCCACAGGTGGCCCCAAGAGACCCAGTACTTC
TRBD2,TRBJ2-7,NA,TRBV27,CASSPRLAGGPIYEQYF,TGTGCCAGCAGTCCAAGACTAGCGGGAGGGCCCATCTACGAGCAGTACTTC
NA,TRBJ2-7,NA,TRBV21-1,CASRKPVLGKLSSYEQYF,TGTGCCAGCAGGAAACCCGTTCTCGGGAAATTAAGCTCCTACGAGCAGTACTTC
NA,TRBJ2-7,NA,TRBV2,CASIGPTVSFEEQYF,TGTGCCAGCATCGGTCCGACAGTAAGTTTTGAGGAGCAGTACTTC
TRBD1,TRBJ2-2,NA,TRBV24-1,CATSLGQGNTGELFF,TGTGCCACCAGCCTAGGACAGGGGAACACCGGGGAGCTGTTTTTT
NA,TRBJ2-1,NA,TRBV18,CASSPDSGEAYNEQFF,TGTGCCAGCTCACCCGATTCGGGGGAGGCCTACAATGAGCAGTTCTTC
NA,TRBJ2-3,NA,TRBV15,CATSRGDPSTDTQYF,TGTGCCACCAGCAGAGGGGACCCGAGCACAGATACGCAGTATTTT
NA,TRBJ2-5,NA,TRBV30,CAWSGQETQYF,TGTGCCTGGAGTGGTCAAGAGACCCAGTACTTC
NA,TRBJ2-1,NA,TRBV7-3,CASSLLTGPAEQFF,TGTGCCAGCAGCTTACTCACAGGGCCAGCTGAGCAGTTCTTC
NA,TRBJ1-1,few,TRBV7-3,CASSPTRNTEAFF,TGTGCCAGCAGCCCGACTCGTAACACTGAAGCTTTCTTT
TRBD1,TRBJ1-5,NA,TRBV20-1,CSARSGQGGYQPQHF,TGCAGTGCTAGATCGGGACAGGGAGGATATCAGCCCCAGCATTTT
NA,TRBJ2-7,NA,TRBV20-1,CSARVTGSSSYEQYF,TGCAGTGCTAGAGTAACCGGGTCTAGCTCCTACGAGCAGTACTTC
TRBD1,TRBJ2-7,NA,TRBV29-1,CSVRETGHYEQYF,TGCAGCGTTCGTGAGACAGGGCACTACGAGCAGTACTTC
TRBD1,TRBJ1-4,NA,TRBV30,CAWSGDRASEKLFF,TGTGCCTGGAGTGGGGACAGGGCGTCGGAAAAACTGTTTTTT
NA,TRBJ2-3,NA,TRBV13,CASSPPGGPSTDTQYF,TGTGCCAGCAGCCCTCCAGGCGGCCCTAGCACAGATACGCAGTATTTT
TRBD2,TRBJ2-5,NA,TRBV11-2,CASSLDLAGGPETQYF,TGTGCCAGCAGCTTAGATCTAGCGGGGGGGCCTGAGACCCAGTACTTC
NA,TRBJ2-7,NA,TRBV12-3/TRBV12-4,CASSLVQLGFYEQYF,TGTGCCAGCAGTTTAGTCCAGCTTGGGTTCTACGAGCAGTACTTC
NA,TRBJ2-7,NA,TRBV19,CASSMGQGYNEQYF,TGTGCCAGTAGTATGGGGCAGGGGTACAACGAGCAGTACTTC
NA,TRBJ2-1,NA,TRBV4-2,CASSLGLGLPTSNEQFF,TGTGCCAGCAGCCTTGGCCTGGGACTCCCCACCAGTAATGAGCAGTTCTTC
NA,TRBJ2-1,NA,TRBV3-1,CASSQEGGATYNEQFF,TGTGCCAGCAGCCAAGAAGGCGGGGCAACCTACAATGAGCAGTTCTTC
TRBD1,TRBJ1-1,NA,TRBV19,CASSWTGVNTEAFF,TGTGCCAGTAGCTGGACAGGGGTGAACACTGAAGCTTTCTTT
NA,TRBJ1-5,NA,TRBV12-3/TRBV12-4,CASSPVNQPQHF,TGTGCCAGCAGTCCCGTAAATCAGCCCCAGCATTTT
NA,TRBJ2-6,NA,TRBV27,CASRGARGANVLTF,TGTGCCAGCAGGGGGGCGCGTGGGGCCAACGTCCTGACTTTC
NA,TRBJ2-3,NA,TRBV2,CASSSGTSTDTQYF,TGTGCCAGCAGTTCCGGGACTAGCACAGATACGCAGTATTTT
NA,TRBJ2-2,once,TRBV9,CASSVRSDLYTGELFF,TGTGCCAGCAGCGTACGGTCAGATCTCTACACCGGGGAGCTGTTTTTT
TRBD2,TRBJ2-1,NA,TRBV9,CASSPSGGLYEQFF,TGTGCCAGCAGCCCTAGCGGGGGGCTCTATGAGCAGTTCTTC
TRBD1,TRBJ2-5,many,TRBV27,CASSLDGQVQETQYF,TGTGCCAGCAGTTTAGACGGACAGGTCCAAGAGACCCAGTACTTC